Shown below are 27 T cell receptor beta chains from a single sample sequenced in a study of OX40 agonist ivuxolimab in advanced cancers. The repertoire was sequenced with immunoSEQ multiplex PCR; TCRdb's copy has only in-frame clones and lacks some. This table has some 35,000 clones, about 87% appearing once. Specimen: CD4+ or CD8+ T cells sorted from blood, collected in a trial of the OX40 agonist ivuxolimab. Receptors were obtained from an adult with an advanced solid tumor such as melanoma, head and neck, liver or kidney cancer.

V gene TRBV6-5 combines with J gene TRBJ2-7; D is uncertain. The germline V and J ends were trimmed by 2 bases and 2 bases, with 7 bases remaining between them. The CDR3 contains 13 residues. Germline assignment: CDR1 MNHEY and CDR2 SVGAGI. The CDR3 protein is CASSYARTYEQYF. CDR3 nucleotide sequence: TGTGCCAGCAGTTACGCCAGAACCTACGAGCAGTACTTC.

Details on this clone: This same CDR3 is encoded by further DNA sequences in the sample. The chain recombines TRBV4-1 with TRBJ2-5; D is possibly TRBD2 (6 bases). Per the germline V gene, CDR1 is MGHRA and CDR2 is YSYEKL. V shed 4 bases and J shed 2 bases, with 14 bases lying between them. The CDR3 contains 15 residues. The CDR3 is CASSLRGGVQETQYF. CDR3 in DNA: TGCGCCAGCAGCCTGAGGGGCGGGGTACAAGAGACCCAGTACTTC.

This clone came up once. The chain carries TRBV4-2 and TRBJ2-5; 9 nucleotides match TRBD2. Germline V gene lookup returns CDR1 LGHNA and CDR2 YNFKEQ. V dropped 1 base and J dropped 4; count of bases not matched to a gene: 4. The CDR3 is 15 amino acids. CDR3 DNA: TGTGCCAGCAGCCAAGGTAGCGGGGGACGAGAGACCCAGTACTTC. Protein: CASSQGSGGRETQYF.

The CDR3, as DNA: TGTGCCAGCAGCCGCACGGGGGGCGAGTATGGCTACACCTTC. This codes for CASSRTGGEYGYTF. The rearrangement uses TRBV6-6 and TRBJ1-2; D may be TRBD1 (6 bases). CDR1 is MNHNY and CDR2 is SVGAGI in the germline V gene (reference sequence). There are 14 residues in the CDR3. Trimming pared 6 bases from V and 5 bases from J, leaving 16 bases between.

The chain carries TRBV4-2 and TRBJ2-3, with 10 bases that match TRBD2. V lost 0 bases and J lost 0; bases outside the gene matches: 3. This CDR3 is built from 17 residues. Germline lookup yields CDR1 LGHNA and CDR2 YNFKEQ. DNA for the CDR3: TGTGCCAGCAGCCAAGAACCAGCGGGGGGGAGCACAGATACGCAGTATTTT. It codes for CASSQEPAGGSTDTQYF.

The chain carries TRBV7-9 and TRBJ2-7; a weak D match, TRBD2 (5 bases). V was shortened by 4 bases and J by 7 bases, with 14 bases between the two germline ends. The CDR3 totals 13 residues. CDR1 SEHNR and CDR2 FQNEAQ come from the germline V gene (reference sequence). In nucleotides, the CDR3 is TGTGCCAGCAGCTCCGGACGGGGTTGGGAGCAGTACTTC. This gives the protein CASSSGRGWEQYF.

The chain recombines TRBV29-1 with TRBJ2-3; a possible D gene is TRBD2 (7 bases). The CDR3 extends over 11 amino acids. CDR1 SQVTM and CDR2 ANQGSEA come from the germline V gene. This CDR3 is CRGGDTDTQYF. CDR3 nucleotides: TGCAGAGGGGGGGACACAGATACGCAGTATTTT.

The chain employs TRBV29-1 and TRBJ2-7; possibly TRBD1 for D (6 bases). Trimming took 4 bases from V and 2 from J, leaving 12 bases between them. The CDR3 has 13 amino acids. Germline V gene sequence: CDR1 SQVTM, CDR2 ANQGSEA. CDR3 loop: CSVAQDRTYEQYF. DNA of the CDR3: TGCAGCGTTGCCCAAGACAGGACCTACGAGCAGTACTTC.

This sequence joins TRBV4-2 and TRBJ1-5; no reliable D call. Between the trimmed V and J ends, which lost 1 base and 2 bases, there was a span of 6 bases. Germline CDR1 LGHNA, CDR2 YNFKEQ. The CDR3 runs to 14 residues. The CDR3, as DNA: TGTGCCAGCAGCCAAGGACTTGGCAATCAGCCCCAGCATTTT. This translates into CASSQGLGNQPQHF.

The chain has TRBV7-2 and TRBJ1-4, with a possible D match to TRBD1 (5 bases). The CDR3 consists of 14 residues. Trimming shortened V by 4 bases and J by 8 bases, and 14 bases separated the two germline ends. Per germline, CDR1 SGHTA and CDR2 FQGNSA. The CDR3 loop is CASSWDRNGEKLFF. CDR3 DNA: TGTGCCAGCAGCTGGGACCGAAATGGCGAAAAACTGTTTTTT.

The chain recombines TRBV18 with TRBJ2-5; TRBD1 aligns across 9 bases. The CDR3 is made up of 14 amino acids. After removal of 5 bases from V and 3 bases from J, the junction contained 4 bases not matched to a gene. From germline, CDR1 is KGHSH and CDR2 LQKENI. The CDR3 spells CASSFRDREETQYF. DNA of the CDR3: TGTGCCAGCTCATTCCGGGACAGGGAAGAGACCCAGTACTTC.

This chain joins TRBV2 and TRBJ2-6; no definite D call. Germline V gene data show CDR1 as SNHLY and CDR2 as FYNNEI. The CDR3 is 16 residues long. The germline V and J ends were trimmed by 2 bases and 1 base, with 9 bases remaining between them. The CDR3, as DNA: TGTGCCAGCAGTGAATATGGGTCATCTGGGGCCAACGTCCTGACTTTC. It specifies CASSEYGSSGANVLTF.

V usage is TRBV9 and J usage is TRBJ1-1, with 7 bases matching TRBD1. Trimming at V came to 3 bases and at J to 4 bases, leaving 6 bases not matched to a gene. The CDR3 totals 14 residues. Germline loops: CDR1 SGDLS, CDR2 YYNGEE. DNA of the CDR3: TGTGCCAGCAGCGGACAGGGCGAGGGCACTGAAGCTTTCTTT. It encodes CASSGQGEGTEAFF.

The chain joins TRBV18 to TRBJ2-2; 8 nucleotides agree with TRBD2. Trimming at V came to 2 bases and at J to 6 bases, leaving 2 bases not matched to a gene. The germline V gene has CDR1 KGHSH and CDR2 LQKENI. The CDR3 is 14 residues long. The CDR3, as DNA: TGTGCCAGCTCACCAGGACTAGCCTCCGGGGAGCTGTTTTTT. Its translation: CASSPGLASGELFF.

Here the CDR3 DNA reads TGTGCCAGCAGCCCCCGGGACTTCTCCTACGAGCAGTACTTC. Translation gives CASSPRDFSYEQYF. This chain joins TRBV9 and TRBJ2-7; maybe TRBD2 (6 bases). Germline V lookup: CDR1 SGDLS, CDR2 YYNGEE. Between the trimmed V and J ends, which lost 4 bases and 0 bases, there was a span of 11 bases. The CDR3 is 14 amino acids.

This sequence joins TRBV5-1 and TRBJ2-5, with 7 bases lining up with TRBD2. Germline CDR1 and CDR2: SGHRS and YFSETQ. J gave up 5 bases and V 4 bases, and 11 bases lay outside the gene matches. The CDR3 spans 15 residues. The DNA of the CDR3 is TGCGCCAGCAGCCCCGGGCGGGAGAGTAAGGAGACCCAGTACTTC. Translated: CASSPGRESKETQYF. Combining the CDR3 with reference TRBV5-1 and TRBJ2-5 gives the whole variable domain KAGVTQTPRYLIKTRGQQVTLSCSPISGHRSVSWYQQTPGQGLQFLFEYFSETQRNKGNFPGRFSGRQFSNSRSEMNVSTLELGDSALYLCASSPGRESKETQYFGPGTRLLVL.

This chain joins TRBV11-2 and TRBJ2-1, with TRBD1 matching 9 bases. The CDR3 contains 12 residues. Germline CDR1 SGHAT, CDR2 FQNNGV. V gave up 5 bases and J gave up 8 bases; unmatched junction bases: 1. The CDR3 protein is CASSRDRDEQFF. CDR3 in DNA: TGTGCCAGCAGCCGGGACAGGGATGAGCAGTTCTTC.

Here the CDR3 DNA reads TGCGCCAGCAGCTTGGGACAGGGGAGAAGGGGCGAGCAGTACTTC. Translating gives CASSLGQGRRGEQYF. This chain joins TRBV5-1 and TRBJ2-5, with TRBD1 identical over 8 bases. The J call could be wrong; TRBJ2-7 is a better fit for the DNA end. The CDR3 is 15 residues long. Germline CDR1 and CDR2: SGHRS and YFSETQ.

The chain uses TRBV5-4 and TRBJ1-1; D is unclear. Germline loops: CDR1 SGHNT, CDR2 YYREEE (reference sequence). Trimming cost V 4 bases and J 1 base, with 17 bases left between them. The CDR3 has 16 amino acids. CDR3 nucleotide sequence: TGTGCCAGCAGCCCCGGCAGAACCTCGAAGAACACTGAAGCTTTCTTT. Translation: CASSPGRTSKNTEAFF.

This clone was recorded once. This sequence joins TRBV5-4 and TRBJ2-5, with 7 bases identical to TRBD2. Germline CDR1 and CDR2: SGHNT and YYREEE (reference sequence). This CDR3 region has 15 residues. V gave up 3 bases and J gave up 1 base; unmatched junction bases: 6. The CDR3 here is CASSSPGGGQETQYF. The CDR3 nucleotides read TGTGCCAGCAGCTCCCCTGGGGGGGGCCAAGAGACCCAGTACTTC.

The V and J genes are TRBV2 and TRBJ1-2; D is undetermined. The V and J ends lost 3 bases and 0 bases respectively, with 14 bases between them. Germline V lookup: CDR1 SNHLY, CDR2 FYNNEI. The CDR3 is made up of 16 amino acids. The CDR3 reads CASSDGLTRTNYGYTF. The CDR3 DNA follows: TGTGCCAGCAGTGACGGGTTGACACGTACTAACTATGGCTACACCTTC.

This chain links TRBV27 with TRBJ2-3; D is undetermined. Trimming stripped 5 bases from V and 5 bases from J, with 14 bases between. The length of the CDR3 is 14 residues. From germline, CDR1 is MNHEY and CDR2 SMNVEV (reference sequence). The CDR3 reads CASSTRLGLDTQYF. The CDR3 nucleotides read TGTGCCAGCAGTACCCGCCTAGGTTTAGATACGCAGTATTTT.

The V call is TRBV5-1, the J call TRBJ2-3; the match to TRBD2 covers 7 bases. CDR1 and CDR2 from the germline V gene are SGHRS and YFSETQ. The V segment lost 5 bases and the J segment 2 bases; nucleotides outside the gene matches: 17. The CDR3 totals 18 residues. CDR3 protein: CASSSGTLVSGYTDTQYF. Here the CDR3 DNA reads TGCGCCAGCAGTTCCGGCACGTTGGTTAGCGGGTACACAGATACGCAGTATTTT.

The rearrangement links TRBV29-1 to TRBJ1-4; tentative D call: TRBD1 (6 bases). V was shortened by 4 bases and J by 8 bases, with 14 bases between the two germline ends. The CDR3 covers 13 residues. Germline CDR1 and CDR2: SQVTM and ANQGSEA. CDR3 nucleotides: TGCAGCGTTGTTTCGGGGGCCGGGGAAAAACTGTTTTTT. Its protein is CSVVSGAGEKLFF.

V is TRBV5-1 and J is TRBJ2-3; TRBD2 is a possible D gene (6 bases). Germline CDR1 SGHRS, CDR2 YFSETQ. Trimming shortened V by 2 bases and J by 1 base, and 14 bases separated the two germline ends. The CDR3 loop spans 16 amino acids. CDR3 nucleotides: TGCGCCAGCAGCTTACCGGGAGATGGGGGCACAGATACGCAGTATTTT. Encoded protein: CASSLPGDGGTDTQYF.

This clone was seen a single time. V and J are TRBV11-2 and TRBJ1-5, with D hard to call. V lost 2 bases to trimming and J lost 6 bases, with 8 bases between them. The CDR3 totals 13 residues. The germline gives CDR1 SGHAT, CDR2 FQNNGV. Here the CDR3 reads CASSLTLGQPQHF. CDR3 in DNA: TGTGCCAGCAGCTTAACTCTGGGTCAGCCCCAGCATTTT.

The chain couples TRBV29-1 to TRBJ1-6, with D unresolved. From germline, CDR1 is SQVTM and CDR2 ANQGSEA. The CDR3 has 12 residues. V lost 7 bases to trimming and J lost 7 bases, with 11 bases between them. CDR3 protein: CSARHGNSPLHF. CDR3 in DNA: TGCAGCGCCCGACACGGAAATTCACCCCTCCACTTT. Using reference TRBV29-1 and TRBJ1-6 for the parts outside the CDR3, the full variable domain is SAVISQKPSRDICQRGTSLTIQCQVDSQVTMMFWYRQQPGQSLTLIATANQGSEATYESGFVIDKFPISRPNLTFSTLTVSNMSPEDSSIYLCSARHGNSPLHFGNGTRLTVT.